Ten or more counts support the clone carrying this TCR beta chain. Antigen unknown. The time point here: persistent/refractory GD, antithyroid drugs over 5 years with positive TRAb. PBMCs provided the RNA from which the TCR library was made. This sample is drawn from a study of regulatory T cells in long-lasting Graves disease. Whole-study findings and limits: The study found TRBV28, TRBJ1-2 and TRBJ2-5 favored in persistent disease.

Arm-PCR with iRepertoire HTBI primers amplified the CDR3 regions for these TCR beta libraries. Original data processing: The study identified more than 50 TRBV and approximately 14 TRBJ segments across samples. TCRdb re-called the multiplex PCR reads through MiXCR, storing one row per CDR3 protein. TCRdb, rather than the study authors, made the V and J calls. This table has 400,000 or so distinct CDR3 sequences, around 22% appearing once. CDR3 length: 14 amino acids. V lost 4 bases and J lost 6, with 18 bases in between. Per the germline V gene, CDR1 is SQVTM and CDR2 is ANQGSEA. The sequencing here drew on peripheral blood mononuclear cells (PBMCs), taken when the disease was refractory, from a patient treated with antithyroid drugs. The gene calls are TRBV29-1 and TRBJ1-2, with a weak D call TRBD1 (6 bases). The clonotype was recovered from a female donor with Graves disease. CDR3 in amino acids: CSVAEISTGDGYTF. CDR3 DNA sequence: TGCAGCGTTGCCGAGATCTCGACAGGCGATGGCTACACCTTC.